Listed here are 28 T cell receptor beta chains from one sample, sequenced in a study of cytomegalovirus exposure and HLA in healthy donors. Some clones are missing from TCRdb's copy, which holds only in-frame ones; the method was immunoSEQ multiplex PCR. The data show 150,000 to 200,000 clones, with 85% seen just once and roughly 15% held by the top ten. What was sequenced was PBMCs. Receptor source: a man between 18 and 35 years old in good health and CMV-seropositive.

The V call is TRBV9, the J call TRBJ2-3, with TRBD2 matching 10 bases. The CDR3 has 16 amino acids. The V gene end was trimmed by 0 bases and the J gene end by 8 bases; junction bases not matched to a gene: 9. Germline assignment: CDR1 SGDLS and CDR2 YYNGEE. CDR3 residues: CASSVGLAGRLVTQYF. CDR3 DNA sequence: TGTGCCAGCAGCGTAGGACTAGCGGGCCGCCTTGTTACGCAGTATTTT.

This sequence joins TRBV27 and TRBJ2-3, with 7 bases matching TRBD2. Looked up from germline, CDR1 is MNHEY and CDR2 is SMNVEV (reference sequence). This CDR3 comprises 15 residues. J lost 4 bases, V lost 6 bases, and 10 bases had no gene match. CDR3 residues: CASRSLKGGADTQYF. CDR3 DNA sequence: TGTGCCAGCAGAAGTCTCAAGGGAGGGGCAGATACGCAGTATTTT.

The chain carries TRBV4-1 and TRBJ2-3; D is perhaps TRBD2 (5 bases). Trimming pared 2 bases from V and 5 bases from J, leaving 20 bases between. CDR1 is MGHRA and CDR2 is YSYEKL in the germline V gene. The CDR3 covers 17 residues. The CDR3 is CASSQTPPGSRLDTQYF. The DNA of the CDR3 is TGCGCCAGCAGCCAAACCCCCCCGGGGTCCCGTCTAGATACGCAGTATTTT.

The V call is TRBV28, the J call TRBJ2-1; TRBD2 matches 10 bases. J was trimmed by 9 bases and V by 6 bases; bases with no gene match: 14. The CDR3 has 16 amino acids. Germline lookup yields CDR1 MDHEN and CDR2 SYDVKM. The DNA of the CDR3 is TGTGCCAGCAGCCGACCCCAGCGGGAGGGCCCTAGTGAGCAGTTCTTC. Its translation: CASSRPQREGPSEQFF.

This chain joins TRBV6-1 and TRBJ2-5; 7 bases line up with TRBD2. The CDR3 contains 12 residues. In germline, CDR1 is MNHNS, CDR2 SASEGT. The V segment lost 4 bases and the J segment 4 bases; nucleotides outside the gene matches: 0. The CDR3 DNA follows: TGTGCCAGCAGTGCGGGGGGAGAGACCCAGTACTTC. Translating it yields CASSAGGETQYF.

The CDR3 DNA sequence: TGCGCCAGCAGCCAAGATACAGGGAGCTACAATGAGCAGTTCTTC. Translating it yields CASSQDTGSYNEQFF. The V gene is TRBV4-1, the J gene TRBJ2-1; tentative D call: TRBD1 (6 bases). Per the germline V gene, CDR1 is MGHRA and CDR2 is YSYEKL. The CDR3 loop spans 15 amino acids. V lost 0 bases, J lost 3 bases, and 9 bases lay in between.

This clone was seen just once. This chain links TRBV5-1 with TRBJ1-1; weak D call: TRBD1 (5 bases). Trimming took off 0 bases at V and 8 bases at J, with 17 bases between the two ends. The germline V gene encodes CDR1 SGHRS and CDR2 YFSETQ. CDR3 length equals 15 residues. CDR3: CASSLVEGAFREAFF. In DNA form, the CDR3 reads TGCGCCAGCAGCTTGGTAGAAGGGGCCTTTAGGGAAGCTTTCTTT.

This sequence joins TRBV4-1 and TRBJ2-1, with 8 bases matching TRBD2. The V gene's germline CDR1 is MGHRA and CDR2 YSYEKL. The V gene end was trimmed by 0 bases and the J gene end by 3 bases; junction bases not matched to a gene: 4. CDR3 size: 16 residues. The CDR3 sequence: CASSQERGAVYNEQFF. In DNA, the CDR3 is TGCGCCAGCAGCCAAGAGCGGGGGGCCGTCTACAATGAGCAGTTCTTC.

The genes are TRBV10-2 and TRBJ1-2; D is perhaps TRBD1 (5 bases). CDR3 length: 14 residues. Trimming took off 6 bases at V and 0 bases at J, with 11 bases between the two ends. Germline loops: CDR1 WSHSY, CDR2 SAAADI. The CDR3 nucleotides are TGCGCCAGCAGGGCCGGGGGGGCTAACTATGGCTACACCTTC. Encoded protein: CASRAGGANYGYTF.

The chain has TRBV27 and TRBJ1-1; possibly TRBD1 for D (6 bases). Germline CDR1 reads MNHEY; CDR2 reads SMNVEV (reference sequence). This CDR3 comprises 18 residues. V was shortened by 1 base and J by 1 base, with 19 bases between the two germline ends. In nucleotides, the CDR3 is TGTGCCAGCAGTTTATTACCAGGGGCCACGGGGGGGAACACTGAAGCTTTCTTT. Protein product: CASSLLPGATGGNTEAFF.

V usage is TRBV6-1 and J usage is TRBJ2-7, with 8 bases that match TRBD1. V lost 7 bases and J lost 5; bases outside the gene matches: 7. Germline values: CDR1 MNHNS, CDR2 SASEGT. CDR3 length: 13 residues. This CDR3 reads CASTPGQVDEQYF. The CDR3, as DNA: TGTGCCAGCACCCCGGGACAGGTTGACGAGCAGTACTTC.

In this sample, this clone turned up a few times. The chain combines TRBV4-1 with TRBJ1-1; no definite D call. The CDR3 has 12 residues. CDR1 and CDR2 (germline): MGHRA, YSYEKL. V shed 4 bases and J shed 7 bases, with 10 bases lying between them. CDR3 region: CASSPNGVEAFF. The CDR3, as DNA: TGCGCCAGCAGCCCAAACGGAGTTGAAGCTTTCTTT.

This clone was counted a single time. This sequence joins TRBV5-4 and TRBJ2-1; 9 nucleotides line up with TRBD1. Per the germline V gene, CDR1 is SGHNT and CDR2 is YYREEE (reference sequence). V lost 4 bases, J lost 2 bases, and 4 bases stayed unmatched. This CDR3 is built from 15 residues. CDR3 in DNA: TGTGCCAGCAGCCAAAGGACAGGGGCCTACAATGAGCAGTTCTTC. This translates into CASSQRTGAYNEQFF. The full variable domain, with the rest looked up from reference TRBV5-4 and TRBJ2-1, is ETGVTQSPTHLIKTRGQQVTLRCSSQSGHNTVSWYQQALGQGPQFIFQYYREEENGRGNFPPRFSGLQFPNYSSELNVNALELDDSALYLCASSQRTGAYNEQFFGPGTRLTVL.

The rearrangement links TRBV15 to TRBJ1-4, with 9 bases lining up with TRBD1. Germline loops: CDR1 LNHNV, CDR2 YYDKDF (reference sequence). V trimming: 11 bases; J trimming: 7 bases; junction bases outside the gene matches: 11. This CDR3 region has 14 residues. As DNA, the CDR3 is TGTGCCTTGGGGGAACAGGGGGCGGGTGAAAAACTGTTTTTT. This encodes CALGEQGAGEKLFF. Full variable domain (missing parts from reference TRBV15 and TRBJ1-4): DAMVIQNPRYQVTQFGKPVTLSCSQTLNHNVMYWYQQKSSQAPKLLFHYYDKDFNNEADTPDNFQSRRPNTSFCFLDIRSPGLGDTAMYLCALGEQGAGEKLFFGSGTQLSVL.

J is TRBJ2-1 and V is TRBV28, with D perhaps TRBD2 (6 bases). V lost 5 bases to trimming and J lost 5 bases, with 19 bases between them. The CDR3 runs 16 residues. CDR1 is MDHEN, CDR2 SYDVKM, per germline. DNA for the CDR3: TGTGCCAGCAGTCAACCGGGACTTCGCGAAGACAATGAGCAGTTCTTC. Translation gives CASSQPGLREDNEQFF.

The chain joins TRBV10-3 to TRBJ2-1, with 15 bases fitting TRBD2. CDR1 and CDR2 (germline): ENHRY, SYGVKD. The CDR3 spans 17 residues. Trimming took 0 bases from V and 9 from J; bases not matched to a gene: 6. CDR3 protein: CAISESGLAGGPGEQFF. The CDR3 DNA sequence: TGTGCCATCAGTGAGTCGGGACTAGCGGGAGGTCCGGGTGAGCAGTTCTTC.

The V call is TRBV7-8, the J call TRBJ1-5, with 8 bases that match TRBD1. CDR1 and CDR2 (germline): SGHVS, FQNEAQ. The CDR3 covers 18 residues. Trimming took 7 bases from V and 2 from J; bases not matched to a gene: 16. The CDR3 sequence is CASTTYDLDRVGNQPQHF. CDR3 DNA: TGTGCCAGCACCACCTACGATTTGGACAGGGTCGGCAATCAGCCCCAGCATTTT.

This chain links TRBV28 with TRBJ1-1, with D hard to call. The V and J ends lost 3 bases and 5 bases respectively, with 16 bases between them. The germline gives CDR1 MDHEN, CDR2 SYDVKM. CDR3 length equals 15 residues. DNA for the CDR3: TGTGCCAGCAGTTTCTGGGGTCGGGGAGGGACTGAAGCTTTCTTT. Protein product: CASSFWGRGGTEAFF.

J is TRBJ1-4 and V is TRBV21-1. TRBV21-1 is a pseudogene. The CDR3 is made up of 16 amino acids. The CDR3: CASSKLSGTRNEKLFF. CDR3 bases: TGTGCCAGCAGCAAACTGAGCGGGACACGGAATGAAAAACTGTTTTTT.

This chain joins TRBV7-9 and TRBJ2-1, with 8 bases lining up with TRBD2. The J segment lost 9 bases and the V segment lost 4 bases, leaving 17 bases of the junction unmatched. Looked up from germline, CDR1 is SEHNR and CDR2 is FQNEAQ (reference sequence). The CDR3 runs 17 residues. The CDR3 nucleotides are TGTGCCAGCAGCTCCCGGGCCCATAGCGGGAAGTGGGGTGAGCAGTTCTTC. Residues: CASSSRAHSGKWGEQFF.

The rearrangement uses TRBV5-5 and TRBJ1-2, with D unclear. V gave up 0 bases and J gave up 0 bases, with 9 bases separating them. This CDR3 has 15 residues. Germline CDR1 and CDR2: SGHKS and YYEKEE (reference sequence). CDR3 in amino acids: CASSLVVLTNYGYTF. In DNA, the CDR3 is TGTGCCAGCAGCTTGGTAGTTCTAACTAACTATGGCTACACCTTC.

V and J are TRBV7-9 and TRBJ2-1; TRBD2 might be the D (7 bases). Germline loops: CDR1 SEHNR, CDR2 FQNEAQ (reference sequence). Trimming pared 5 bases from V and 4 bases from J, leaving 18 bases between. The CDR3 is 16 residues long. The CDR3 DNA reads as TGTGCCAGCAGCCCTAGAGGGGGGGCGGGTTACAATGAGCAGTTCTTC. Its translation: CASSPRGGAGYNEQFF.

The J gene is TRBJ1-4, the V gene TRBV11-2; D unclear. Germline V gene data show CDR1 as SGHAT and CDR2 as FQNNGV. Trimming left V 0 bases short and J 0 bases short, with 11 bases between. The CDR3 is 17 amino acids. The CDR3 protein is CASSLDIRFATNEKLFF. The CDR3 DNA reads TGTGCCAGCAGCTTAGATATCAGGTTTGCAACTAATGAAAAACTGTTTTTT. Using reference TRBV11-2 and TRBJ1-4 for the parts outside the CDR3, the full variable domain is EAGVAQSPRYKIIEKRQSVAFWCNPISGHATLYWYQQILGQGPKLLIQFQNNGVVDDSQLPKDRFSAERLKGVDSTLKIQPAKLEDSAVYLCASSLDIRFATNEKLFFGSGTQLSVL.

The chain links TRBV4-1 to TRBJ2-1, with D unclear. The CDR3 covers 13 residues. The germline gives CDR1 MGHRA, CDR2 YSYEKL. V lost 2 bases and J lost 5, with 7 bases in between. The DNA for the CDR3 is TGCGCCAGCAGCCAACGGGTCGACAATGAGCAGTTCTTC. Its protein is CASSQRVDNEQFF.

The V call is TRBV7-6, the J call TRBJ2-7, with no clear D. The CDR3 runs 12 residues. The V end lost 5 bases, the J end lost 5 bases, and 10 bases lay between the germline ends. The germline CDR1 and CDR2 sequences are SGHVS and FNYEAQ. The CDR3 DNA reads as TGTGCCAGCAGCGATGAGAAAAACGAGCAGTACTTC. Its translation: CASSDEKNEQYF.

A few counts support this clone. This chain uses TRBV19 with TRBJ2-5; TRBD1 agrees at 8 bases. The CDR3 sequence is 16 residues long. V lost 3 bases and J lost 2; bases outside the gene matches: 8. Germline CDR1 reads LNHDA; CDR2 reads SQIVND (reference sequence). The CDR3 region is CASSMATGAQQETQYF. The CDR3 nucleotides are TGTGCCAGTAGTATGGCGACAGGGGCTCAGCAAGAGACCCAGTACTTC.

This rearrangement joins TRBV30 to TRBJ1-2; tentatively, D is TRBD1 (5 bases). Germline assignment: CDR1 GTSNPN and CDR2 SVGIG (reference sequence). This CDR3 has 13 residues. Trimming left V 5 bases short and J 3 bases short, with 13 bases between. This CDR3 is CAWGMGDYYGYTF. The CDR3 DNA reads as TGTGCCTGGGGTATGGGGGACTACTATGGCTACACCTTC.

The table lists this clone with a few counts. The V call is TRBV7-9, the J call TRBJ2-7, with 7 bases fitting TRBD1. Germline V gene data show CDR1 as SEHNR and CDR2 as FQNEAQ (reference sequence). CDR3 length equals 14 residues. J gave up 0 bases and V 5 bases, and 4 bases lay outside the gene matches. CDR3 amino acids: CASSSTGDSYEQYF. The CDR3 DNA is TGTGCCAGCAGCAGTACAGGGGACTCCTACGAGCAGTACTTC. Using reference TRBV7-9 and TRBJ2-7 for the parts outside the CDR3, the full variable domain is DTGVSQNPRHKITKRGQNVTFRCDPISEHNRLYWYRQTLGQGPEFLTYFQNEAQLEKSRLLSDRFSAERPKGSFSTLEIQRTEQGDSAMYLCASSSTGDSYEQYFGPGTRLTVT.